This is a list of T cell receptor beta chains from one sample in a study of blood T cells in healthy people across ages. MiXCR, run by TCRdb on the 5' RACE reads, gives a single entry per CDR3 protein. The table includes about 800,000 distinct CDR3 sequences, approximately 25% detected once. The same data also contributed to another study, on T cells of mothers and their children.

Sequences were obtained from blood. The receptors shown here come from a boy aged 5-17 years in good health. The CDR3 runs from the conserved cysteine through the conserved F or W. The order of the fields is D gene, clone size, J gene, V gene, CDR3 protein, CDR3 DNA. The D gene is left open where the match is weak. Only part of the rows carry a size: once, few, many, or a class if the clone is expanded.

>TRBD2|-|TRBJ2-3|TRBV12-3/TRBV12-4
CASSFVVAGGTDTQYF
TGTGCCAGCAGTTTTGTGGTAGCGGGAGGCACAGATACGCAGTATTTT
>-|-|TRBJ2-7|TRBV3-1
CASSHPGPWEEQYF
TGTGCCAGCAGCCACCCGGGACCATGGGAAGAGCAGTACTTC
>TRBD1|-|TRBJ2-4|TRBV12-3/TRBV12-4
CASRPDRVLNIQYF
TGTGCCAGCAGGCCCGACAGGGTACTAAACATTCAGTACTTC
>-|many|TRBJ2-5|TRBV28
CASSFFVVGRKETQYF
TGTGCCAGCAGTTTTTTTGTGGTTGGGAGGAAAGAGACCCAGTACTTC
>TRBD1|-|TRBJ2-5|TRBV25-1
CASSEFVGAGGGETQYF
TGTGCCAGCAGTGAATTTGTAGGGGCAGGGGGTGGAGAGACCCAGTACTTC
>-|-|TRBJ1-1|TRBV30
CAWSAGAGNTEAFF
TGTGCCTGGAGTGCGGGGGCTGGGAACACTGAAGCTTTCTTT
>-|few|TRBJ1-1|TRBV12-3/TRBV12-4
CASSLAEPDWDTEAFF
TGTGCCAGCAGTTTAGCGGAGCCAGATTGGGACACTGAAGCTTTCTTT
>TRBD1|-|TRBJ1-5|TRBV6-2/TRBV6-3
CASSPRDRGNNQPQHF
TGTGCCAGCAGCCCTCGGGACAGGGGTAACAATCAGCCCCAGCATTTT
>-|few|TRBJ2-1|TRBV6-1
CASSEFAGAGNEQFF
TGTGCCAGCAGTGAATTCGCGGGGGCTGGCAATGAGCAGTTCTTC
>TRBD2|many|TRBJ2-5|TRBV5-1
CASSPGLGLETQYF
TGCGCCAGCAGCCCCGGACTAGGGCTGGAGACCCAGTACTTC
>-|few|TRBJ1-4|TRBV28
CASSFRGFGEKLFF
TGTGCCAGCAGTTTCCGAGGGTTTGGAGAAAAACTGTTTTTT
>-|few|TRBJ2-1|TRBV18
CASSLMTASSYNEQFF
TGTGCCAGCTCTCTAATGACAGCGAGCTCCTACAATGAGCAGTTCTTC